Listed below are T cell receptor beta chains from one sample, sequenced in a study of T cell changes during pregnancy in multiple sclerosis. Data came from immunoSEQ multiplex PCR; TCRdb stores just in-frame clones and leaves some out. The sample has more than 65,000 clones, roughly nine tenths seen once. The specimen was peripheral blood, collected before pregnancy. All receptors come from a female donor with multiple sclerosis, enrolled in a pregnancy study. Each CDR3 is given with its conserved first and last residue. The D gene is left open where the match is weak. Rows may omit the clone size; those that give it use once, few, many or a size class.

J | D | size | V | CDR3 | DNA
TRBJ2-1 | TRBD1 | . | TRBV19 | CASRGGGQSSYNEQFF | TGTGCCAGTAGAGGGGGCGGCCAAAGCTCCTACAATGAGCAGTTCTTC
TRBJ2-7 | . | . | TRBV7-2 | CASSKARHLGQYF | TGTGCCAGCAGCAAGGCCAGGCACTTGGGGCAGTACTTC
TRBJ2-5 | TRBD1 | . | TRBV5-1 | CASSLGDSQIQETQYF | TGCGCCAGCAGCTTGGGGGACAGCCAGATACAAGAGACCCAGTACTTC
TRBJ1-2 | TRBD1 | . | TRBV5-5 | CASSKIDRVHFLGGYTF | TGTGCCAGCAGCAAAATTGACAGGGTGCATTTTTTGGGTGGCTACACCTTC
TRBJ1-5 | . | . | TRBV19 | CATAVRGAGQPQHF | TGTGCCACCGCGGTACGGGGGGCAGGGCAGCCCCAGCATTTT
TRBJ1-5 | . | . | TRBV5-1 | CASSPGGGNQPQHF | TGCGCCAGCAGCCCCGGCGGAGGCAATCAGCCCCAGCATTTT
TRBJ2-7 | TRBD1 | . | TRBV7-9 | CASSLLGQHYEQYF | TGTGCCAGCAGCTTACTGGGACAGCACTACGAGCAGTACTTC
TRBJ1-5 | . | . | TRBV27 | CASSFPPPYQPQHF | TGTGCCAGCAGTTTTCCCCCCCCTTATCAGCCCCAGCATTTT
TRBJ2-5 | TRBD2 | . | TRBV7-9 | CASSSGRGLAGPRTQYF | TGTGCCAGCAGCTCCGGTAGGGGACTAGCGGGGCCTCGGACCCAGTACTTC
TRBJ1-1 | . | . | TRBV18 | CASSPQSDTEAFF | TGTGCCAGCTCACCACAGTCGGACACTGAAGCTTTCTTT
TRBJ1-6 | . | . | TRBV5-8 | CASSLQGSSYNSPLHF | TGTGCCAGCAGCTTGCAGGGAAGCTCCTATAATTCACCCCTCCACTTT
TRBJ2-7 | TRBD1 | . | TRBV6-5 | CASSPRDRSTQYF | TGTGCCAGCAGTCCCCGGGACAGGAGCACGCAGTACTTC
TRBJ1-1 | TRBD1 | . | TRBV19 | CASSKRRGQGTEAFF | TGTGCCAGTAGTAAGAGGAGGGGACAGGGCACTGAAGCTTTCTTT
TRBJ2-5 | . | . | TRBV18 | CASSGGLQETQYF | TGTGCCAGCTCAGGGGGCCTCCAAGAGACCCAGTACTTC
TRBJ2-3 | . | . | TRBV27 | CASSLLASNRDTQYF | TGTGCCAGCAGTTTATTAGCGTCCAACCGAGATACGCAGTATTTT
TRBJ2-2 | . | . | TRBV6-1 | CASSTSSAGTGELFF | TGTGCCAGCAGTACCTCTTCAGCGGGCACCGGGGAGCTGTTTTTT
TRBJ1-1 | . | . | TRBV27 | CASSLYQGSNTEAFF | TGTGCCAGCAGTTTATATCAGGGATCGAACACTGAAGCTTTCTTT
TRBJ2-4 | . | . | TRBV7-8 | CASSTGQGGGAKNIQYF | TGTGCCAGCAGCACCGGACAGGGCGGGGGAGCCAAAAACATTCAGTACTTC
TRBJ2-1 | TRBD2 | . | TRBV30 | CAWSVVAGEQFF | TGTGCCTGGAGTGTAGTAGCGGGAGAGCAGTTCTTC
TRBJ2-1 | . | once | TRBV21-1 | CASSKVGGPGLDRSSYNEQFF | TGTGCCAGCAGCAAAGTGGGTGGCCCGGGACTAGATCGAAGCTCCTACAATGAGCAGTTCTTC